The 18 T cell receptor beta chains below come from one sample, sequenced in a study of shared clonotypes between healthy human individuals. Terminally differentiated effector memory CD45RA+ cells were excluded from the naive CD8 cells, which were CD45RO-negative and positively selected for CCR7. Profiled with immunoSEQ multiplex PCR; TCRdb holds only in-frame clones, not every one. The profile shows about 2.2 million clones, more than 85% of them singletons. Sequenced material: naive CD8+ T cells from PBMCs. The receptors come from a man in his late teens or twenties in good health. Some clones in this sample may be carry-over from other donors' samples.

This rearrangement joins TRBV28 to TRBJ2-2; D is uncertain. CDR1 and CDR2 (germline): MDHEN, SYDVKM. This CDR3 is 12 amino acids long. The V end was cut by 6 bases, the J end by 6 bases, with 8 bases between. The CDR3 DNA sequence: TGTGCCAGCAGCGTATTCTCCGGGGAGCTGTTTTTT. Its translation: CASSVFSGELFF. Together with reference TRBV28 and TRBJ2-2, the CDR3 gives the full variable domain: DVKVTQSSRYLVKRTGEKVFLECVQDMDHENMFWYRQDPGLGLRLIYFSYDVKMKEKGDIPEGYSVSREKKERFSLILESASTNQTSMYLCASSVFSGELFFGEGSRLTVL.

The chain couples TRBV7-3 to TRBJ2-1, with 9 bases lining up with TRBD2. V lost 5 bases, J lost 5 bases, and 16 bases stayed unmatched. CDR3 length: 18 residues. The germline V gene encodes CDR1 SGHTA and CDR2 FQGTGA. The CDR3 loop reads CASSPTQGSGRVDNEQFF. CDR3 nucleotide sequence: TGTGCCAGCAGCCCGACTCAGGGTAGCGGGAGAGTCGACAATGAGCAGTTCTTC.

The rearrangement joins TRBV7-9 to TRBJ2-6; a possible D gene is TRBD2 (6 bases). Per the germline V gene, CDR1 is SEHNR and CDR2 is FQNEAQ (reference sequence). This CDR3 comprises 16 residues. The V end was cut by 2 bases, the J end by 0 bases, with 8 bases between. The CDR3 sequence is CASSLRRDSGANVLTF. In nucleotides, the CDR3 is TGTGCCAGCAGCTTACGGAGGGACTCTGGGGCCAACGTCCTGACTTTC.

J is TRBJ1-1 and V is TRBV7-9, with TRBD1 matching over 7 bases. This CDR3 region has 14 residues. The junction had 7 bases not matched to a gene; V was cut back by 5 bases and J by 4 bases. Germline-derived CDR1 and CDR2 are SEHNR and FQNEAQ (reference sequence). Written as DNA, the CDR3 is TGTGCCAGCAGCCAGACAGGGTTTATCACTGAAGCTTTCTTT. Translation: CASSQTGFITEAFF.

The chain has TRBV5-8 and TRBJ2-2, with D hard to call. V was trimmed by 0 bases and J by 9 bases, leaving 15 bases between them. Germline CDR1 and CDR2: SGHTS and YDEGEE. This CDR3 region has 15 residues. Here the CDR3 reads CASSLEPGRPRELFF. For the CDR3, the DNA is TGTGCCAGCAGCTTGGAACCCGGCAGGCCGAGGGAGCTGTTTTTT.

The V gene is TRBV5-1, the J gene TRBJ2-1; 9 nucleotides align to TRBD2. CDR1 is SGHRS and CDR2 is YFSETQ in the germline V gene. J lost 3 bases, V lost 1 base, and 8 bases had no gene match. The CDR3 loop spans 17 amino acids. The CDR3 DNA sequence: TGCGCCAGCAGCTTGAGTCCAGCGGGAGGCCTCTACAATGAGCAGTTCTTC. The encoded protein is CASSLSPAGGLYNEQFF.

The table lists this clone with a count of one. V gene TRBV6-5 combines with J gene TRBJ2-6, with D unclear. Germline V gene lookup returns CDR1 MNHEY and CDR2 SVGAGI. The CDR3 extends over 15 amino acids. The germline V and J ends were trimmed by 2 bases and 0 bases, with 5 bases remaining between them. Written as DNA, the CDR3 is TGTGCCAGCAGTTACGGGATCTCTGGGGCCAACGTCCTGACTTTC. Protein: CASSYGISGANVLTF.

This sequence joins TRBV7-6 and TRBJ2-1; D is perhaps TRBD1 or TRBD2 (5 bases each). V was cut by 5 bases and J by 10 bases, with 15 bases left in between. CDR3 size: 13 residues. CDR1 and CDR2 (germline): SGHVS, FNYEAQ. The CDR3 sequence: CASSRDRGWEQFF. The CDR3 DNA sequence: TGTGCCAGCAGCCGAGATCGGGGCTGGGAGCAGTTCTTC.

The chain uses TRBV27 and TRBJ2-5; D perhaps matches TRBD2 (7 bases). Germline V gene lookup returns CDR1 MNHEY and CDR2 SMNVEV (reference sequence). The CDR3 runs 16 residues. The V end was cut by 6 bases, the J end by 1 base, with 18 bases between. In DNA form, the CDR3 reads TGTGCCAGCAGCACCGAGGGGGAGGGCCTCCAAGAGACCCAGTACTTC. Translated: CASSTEGEGLQETQYF.

The gene calls are TRBV29-1 and TRBJ2-1, with 12 nucleotides matching TRBD1. Germline CDR1 is SQVTM and CDR2 is ANQGSEA. The ends lost 7 bases at V and 9 bases at J; junction bases unmatched: 16. The CDR3 consists of 16 residues. The CDR3 sequence is CSAEGFLGQGAGEQFF. Written as DNA, the CDR3 is TGCAGCGCCGAGGGTTTCTTGGGACAGGGGGCCGGTGAGCAGTTCTTC.

The V gene is TRBV10-3, the J gene TRBJ1-1; a weak D match, TRBD1 (6 bases). The CDR3 spans 16 residues. V lost 0 bases to trimming and J lost 0 bases, with 11 bases between them. CDR1 is ENHRY, CDR2 SYGVKD, per germline. CDR3 loop: CAISESGTGLNTEAFF. The CDR3 region has the DNA TGTGCCATCAGTGAGTCAGGTACAGGGCTGAACACTGAAGCTTTCTTT.

DNA for the CDR3: TGTGCCAGCAGCTTGGATGGGAATCCGGCGGGGACGCAGTATTTT. Residues: CASSLDGNPAGTQYF. The rearrangement links TRBV5-5 to TRBJ2-3; D perhaps matches TRBD2 (6 bases). V dropped 0 bases and J dropped 9 bases, with 17 bases sitting between them. This CDR3 region has 15 residues. The germline V gene encodes CDR1 SGHKS and CDR2 YYEKEE (reference sequence).

V usage is TRBV18 and J usage is TRBJ2-7; TRBD2 aligns across 9 bases. CDR1 is KGHSH, CDR2 LQKENI, per germline. The V gene end was trimmed by 1 base and the J gene end by 0 bases; junction bases not matched to a gene: 13. This CDR3 comprises 19 residues. CDR3 in amino acids: CASSPLATSGEHDSYEQYF. The CDR3 DNA reads TGTGCCAGCTCACCACTGGCGACTAGCGGAGAACACGACTCCTACGAGCAGTACTTC.

This clone was seen once. The V and J genes are TRBV30 and TRBJ1-5, with a possible D match to TRBD1 (5 bases). The CDR3 is made up of 14 amino acids. V shed 4 bases and J shed 2 bases, with 12 bases lying between them. The germline gives CDR1 GTSNPN, CDR2 SVGIG (reference sequence). In DNA, the CDR3 is TGTGCCTGGACGGTCGGGGGGGGCAATCAGCCCCAGCATTTT. Translating gives CAWTVGGGNQPQHF.

The J gene is TRBJ1-1, the V gene TRBV30; 8 bases are a match to TRBD1. Germline CDR1 is GTSNPN and CDR2 is SVGIG (reference sequence). This CDR3 region has 14 residues. After removal of 4 bases from V and 0 bases from J, the junction contained 4 bases not matched to a gene. The CDR3 nucleotides are TGTGCCTGGACCTTGACAGGGGTGAACACTGAAGCTTTCTTT. This sequence encodes CAWTLTGVNTEAFF.

The rearrangement links TRBV5-1 to TRBJ2-7, with 10 positions matching TRBD1. Trimming took 6 bases from V and 5 from J; bases not matched to a gene: 11. The CDR3 has 15 amino acids. From germline, CDR1 is SGHRS and CDR2 YFSETQ. The CDR3 DNA follows: TGCGCCAGCACCCTCTCGTTGGACAGGGGGGACGAGCAGTACTTC. It codes for CASTLSLDRGDEQYF.

This clone came up a few times. The V gene is TRBV27, the J gene TRBJ2-7; 13 bases fit TRBD2. V shed 10 bases and J 6 bases; nucleotides not matched to a gene: 9. Germline assignment: CDR1 MNHEY and CDR2 SMNVEV (reference sequence). The CDR3 is 14 residues long. CDR3 in amino acids: CATSRTSGSSEQYF. The CDR3 region has the DNA TGTGCCACTTCCCGGACTAGCGGGAGTTCCGAGCAGTACTTC.

The V call is TRBV6-5, the J call TRBJ1-4, with D hard to call. The CDR3 is 13 amino acids. Per the germline V gene, CDR1 is MNHEY and CDR2 is SVGAGI. Trimming removed 6 bases from V and 6 bases from J, with 11 bases in between. As DNA, the CDR3 is TGTGCCAGCAGCCCCGGGTGGGATGAAAAACTGTTTTTT. Amino acid sequence: CASSPGWDEKLFF.